This T cell receptor beta chain was captured by sequencing in a study of T-cell memory formation after mild COVID-19. To note about this clonotype: What it binds is unknown.

Each CDR3 protein is one row after TCRdb ran MiXCR on the 5' RACE reads. The sample consists of hundreds of thousands of distinct CDR3 sequences, under 30% of them appearing once. The CDR3 length is 14 residues. The V gene lost 5 bases and the J gene lost 5 bases, with 13 bases spanning the gap. Per the germline V gene, CDR1 is MNHNS and CDR2 is SASEGT. Study conclusions and caveats: From day 15 to 85, contracting clones were balanced between CD4 and CD8, whereas later expanders leaned toward CD4+. Those CD4+ clones that contracted were mainly in CM and EM (CD8+ ones in EMRA). Specificity for SARS-CoV-2 was not confirmed among the second-wave clones peaking on day 37.

Specimen: PBMCs or a T cell subset sorted from them (not recorded which). The sequence was collected from an adult woman who had mild COVID-19 (a few samples of this study predate the infection). Cell type and time point are not known. V is TRBV6-1 and J is TRBJ2-1; D is perhaps TRBD2 (5 bases). CDR3 amino acids: CASSLFGLDNEQFF. CDR3 DNA: TGTGCCAGCAGTCTCTTCGGACTCGACAATGAGCAGTTCTTC.